The sequence of this T cell receptor (beta chain) was determined in a study of blood T cell repertoires in COVID-19. Overall study: Whether acute or convalescent, the COVID-19 samples came from the United States, Italy and Spain. T cells, B-cell-depleted T cells, or PBMCs supplied cDNA or gDNA.

The CDR3 runs 15 residues. Germline loops: CDR1 SGHKS, CDR2 YYEKEE (reference sequence). V lost 2 bases, J lost 2 bases, and 14 bases lay in between. Per the study methods: The authors estimated nucleated cell counts from reference gene primer amplification. Here immunoSEQ multiplex PCR was the method, and the copy in TCRdb shows in-frame clones only, minus some. V, J and clone size are taken as reported in that table, and D and trimming were inferred from the DNA itself. This table holds 85,000 to 120,000 clones, approximately 92% found once. This clonotype was obtained from a man between 18 and 35 years old with acute or convalescent COVID-19. The sequenced sample consisted of peripheral blood. J is TRBJ2-7 and V is TRBV5-5; D not certain. The CDR3 here is CASSFGGSPAYEQYF. For the CDR3, the DNA is TGTGCCAGCAGCTTTGGTGGTAGCCCAGCCTACGAGCAGTACTTC.